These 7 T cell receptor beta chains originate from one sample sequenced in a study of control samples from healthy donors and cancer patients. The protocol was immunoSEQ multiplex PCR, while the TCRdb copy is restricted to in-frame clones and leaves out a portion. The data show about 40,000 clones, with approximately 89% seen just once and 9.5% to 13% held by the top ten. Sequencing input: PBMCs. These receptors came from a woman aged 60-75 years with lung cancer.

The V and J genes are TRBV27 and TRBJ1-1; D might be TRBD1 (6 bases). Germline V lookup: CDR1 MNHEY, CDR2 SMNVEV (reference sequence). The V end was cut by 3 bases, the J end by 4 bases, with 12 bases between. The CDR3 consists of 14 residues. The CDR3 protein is CASSLGQGATEAFF. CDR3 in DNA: TGTGCCAGCAGTTTGGGACAAGGGGCCACTGAAGCTTTCTTT.

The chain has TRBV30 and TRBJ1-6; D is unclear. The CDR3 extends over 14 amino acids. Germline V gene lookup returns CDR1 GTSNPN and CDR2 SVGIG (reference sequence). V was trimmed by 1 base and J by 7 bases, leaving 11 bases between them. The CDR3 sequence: CAWSDAFPNSPLHF. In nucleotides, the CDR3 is TGTGCCTGGAGTGATGCCTTCCCCAATTCACCCCTCCACTTT. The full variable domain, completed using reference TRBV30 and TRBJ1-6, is SQTIHQWPATLVQPVGSPLSLECTVEGTSNPNLYWYRQAAGRGLQLLFYSVGIGQISSEVPQNLSASRPQDRQFILSSKKLLLSDSGFYLCAWSDAFPNSPLHFGNGTRLTVT.

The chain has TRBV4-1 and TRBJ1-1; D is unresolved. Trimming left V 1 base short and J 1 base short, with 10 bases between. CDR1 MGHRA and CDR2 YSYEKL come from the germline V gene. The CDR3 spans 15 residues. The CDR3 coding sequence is TGCGCCAGCAGCCAAGGGACCCCATCGAACACTGAAGCTTTCTTT. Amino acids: CASSQGTPSNTEAFF.

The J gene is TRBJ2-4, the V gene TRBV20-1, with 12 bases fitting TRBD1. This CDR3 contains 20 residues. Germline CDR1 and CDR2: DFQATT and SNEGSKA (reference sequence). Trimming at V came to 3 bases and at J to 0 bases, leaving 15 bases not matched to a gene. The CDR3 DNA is TGCAGTGCTAGTCCTAACCGGGACAGGGGGCTTCTTTTAGCCAAAAACATTCAGTACTTC. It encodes CSASPNRDRGLLLAKNIQYF.

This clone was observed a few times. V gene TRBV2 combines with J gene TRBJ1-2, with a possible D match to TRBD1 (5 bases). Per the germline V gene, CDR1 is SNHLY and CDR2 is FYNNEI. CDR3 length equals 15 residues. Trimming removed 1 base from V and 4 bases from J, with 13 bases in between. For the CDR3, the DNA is TGTGCCAGCAGTGAAGGGCCTTCGGGGGTCTATGGCTACACCTTC. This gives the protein CASSEGPSGVYGYTF.

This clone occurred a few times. CDR3 amino acids: CASSLDGQRNTEAFF. CDR3 DNA sequence: TGCGCCAGCAGCTTGGACGGACAGAGGAACACTGAAGCTTTCTTT. The chain combines TRBV5-1 with TRBJ1-1, with a weak D call TRBD1 (6 bases). This CDR3 is 15 amino acids long. V lost 0 bases and J 1 base, leaving 10 bases between the germline ends. CDR1 and CDR2 from the germline V gene are SGHRS and YFSETQ.

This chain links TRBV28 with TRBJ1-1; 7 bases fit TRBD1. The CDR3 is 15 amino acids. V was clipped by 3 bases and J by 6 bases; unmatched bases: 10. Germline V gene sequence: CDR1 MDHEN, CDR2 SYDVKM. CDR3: CASSFFIRGGSEAFF. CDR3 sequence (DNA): TGTGCCAGCAGTTTCTTCATCAGGGGGGGTTCTGAAGCTTTCTTT. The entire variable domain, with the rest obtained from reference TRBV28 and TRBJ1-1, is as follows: DVKVTQSSRYLVKRTGEKVFLECVQDMDHENMFWYRQDPGLGLRLIYFSYDVKMKEKGDIPEGYSVSREKKERFSLILESASTNQTSMYLCASSFFIRGGSEAFFGQGTRLTVV.